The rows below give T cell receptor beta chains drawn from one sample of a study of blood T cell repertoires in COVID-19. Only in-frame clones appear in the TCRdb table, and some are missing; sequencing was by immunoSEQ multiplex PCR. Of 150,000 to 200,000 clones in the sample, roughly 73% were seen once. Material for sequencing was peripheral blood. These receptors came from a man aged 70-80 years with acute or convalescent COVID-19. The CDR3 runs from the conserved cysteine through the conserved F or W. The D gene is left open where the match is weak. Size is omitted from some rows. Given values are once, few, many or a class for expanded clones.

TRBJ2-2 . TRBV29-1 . CSGSRGTGELFF TGCAGCGGGTCTCGGGGGACCGGGGAGCTGTTTTTT
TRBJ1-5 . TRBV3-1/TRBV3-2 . CASSPEGNQPQHF TGTGCCAGCAGCCCGGAGGGCAATCAGCCCCAGCATTTT
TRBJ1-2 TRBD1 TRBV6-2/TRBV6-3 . CASSAGQRYGYTF TGTGCCAGCAGCGCGGGACAGCGCTATGGCTACACCTTC
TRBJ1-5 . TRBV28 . CASSLTLRERRPQHF TGTGCCAGCAGTTTAACGCTCAGAGAGAGGCGGCCCCAGCATTTT
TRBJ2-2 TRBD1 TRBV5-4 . CASRIGQGATGELFF TGTGCCAGCAGAATCGGACAGGGGGCCACCGGGGAGCTGTTTTTT
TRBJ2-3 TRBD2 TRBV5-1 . CASSASGTTKYF TGCGCCAGCAGCGCGTCCGGGACTACGAAGTATTTT
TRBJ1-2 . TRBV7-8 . CASSLAQGKYGYTF TGTGCCAGCAGCTTGGCCCAGGGGAAGTATGGCTACACCTTC
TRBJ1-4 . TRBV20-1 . CSATDREKLFF TGCAGTGCCACCGACAGGGAAAAACTGTTTTTT
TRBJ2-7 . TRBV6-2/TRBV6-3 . CASSTYYEQYF TGTGCCAGCAGTACCTACTACGAGCAGTACTTC
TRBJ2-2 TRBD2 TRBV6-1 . CASSARTSGAYTGELFF TGTGCCAGCAGTGCCCGGACTAGCGGGGCGTACACCGGGGAGCTGTTTTTT
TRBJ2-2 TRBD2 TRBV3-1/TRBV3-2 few CASSQTGLANTGELFF TGTGCCAGCAGCCAAACCGGACTAGCAAACACCGGGGAGCTGTTTTTT
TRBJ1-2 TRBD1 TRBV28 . CASRPGTAYGYTF TGTGCCAGCAGGCCTGGGACAGCCTATGGCTACACCTTC
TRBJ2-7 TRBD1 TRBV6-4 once CASSAGQGDEQYF TGTGCCAGCAGTGCCGGACAGGGAGACGAGCAGTACTTC
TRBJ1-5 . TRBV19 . CATTPLGGSNQPQHF TGTGCCACGACTCCACTCGGGGGTAGCAATCAGCCCCAGCATTTT
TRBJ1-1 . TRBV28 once CASSSSGLLNTEAFF TGTGCCAGCAGTTCCTCAGGGTTACTGAACACTGAAGCTTTCTTT
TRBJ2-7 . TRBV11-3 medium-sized CASSLPGSYEQYF TGTGCCAGCAGCTTACCCGGCTCCTACGAGCAGTACTTC
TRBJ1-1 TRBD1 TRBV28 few CASSFPLTGRNTEAFF TGTGCCAGCAGTTTCCCCTTGACAGGGAGGAACACTGAAGCTTTCTTT
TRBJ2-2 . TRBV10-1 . CASSDPSGGPGTGELFF TGCGCCAGCAGTGACCCCTCGGGGGGCCCGGGCACCGGGGAGCTGTTTTTT
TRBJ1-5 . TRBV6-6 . CASRPDRTFSNQPQHF TGTGCCAGCAGACCTGACAGGACCTTTAGCAATCAGCCCCAGCATTTT
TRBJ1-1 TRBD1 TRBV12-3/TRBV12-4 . CASSPGQYGEAFF TGTGCCAGCAGTCCGGGACAGTATGGTGAAGCTTTCTTT
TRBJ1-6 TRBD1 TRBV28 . CASSQTGRNSPLHF TGTGCCAGCAGCCAGACAGGGAGGAATTCACCCCTCCACTTT
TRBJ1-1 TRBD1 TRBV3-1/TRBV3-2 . CASSQSDRMTEAFF TGTGCCAGCAGCCAATCGGACAGGATGACTGAAGCTTTCTTT
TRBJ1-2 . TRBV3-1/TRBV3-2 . CASSPPSVSGVGGYTF TGTGCCAGCAGCCCTCCATCGGTGAGCGGGGTTGGAGGCTACACCTTC
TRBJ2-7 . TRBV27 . CASSSLGGAEDYEQYF TGTGCCAGCAGTTCCCTCGGCGGGGCGGAAGACTACGAGCAGTACTTC
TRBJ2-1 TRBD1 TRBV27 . CASSSGQGPFYNEQFF TGTGCCAGCAGTTCGGGACAGGGACCCTTCTACAATGAGCAGTTCTTC
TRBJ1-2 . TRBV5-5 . CASGEGGTGLLYGYTF TGTGCCAGCGGGGAGGGGGGCACCGGTCTACTCTATGGCTACACCTTC
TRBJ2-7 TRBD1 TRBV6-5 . CASSWTGEQYF TGTGCCAGCAGTTGGACAGGAGAGCAGTACTTC
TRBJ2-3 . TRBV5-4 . CASSLAQGADTQYF TGTGCCAGCAGCTTGGCACAGGGCGCAGATACGCAGTATTTT
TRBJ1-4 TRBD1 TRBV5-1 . CASSLGQGSLSEKLFF TGCGCCAGCAGCTTGGGACAGGGGTCGCTAAGCGAAAAACTGTTTTTT
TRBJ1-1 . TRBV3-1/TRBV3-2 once CASSQAGNTEAFF TGTGCCAGCAGCCAAGCGGGGAACACTGAAGCTTTCTTT
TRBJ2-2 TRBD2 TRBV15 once CATSRLAGDTGELFF TGTGCCACCAGCAGACTAGCGGGAGACACCGGGGAGCTGTTTTTT
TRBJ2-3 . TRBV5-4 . CASSLGGATGADTQYF TGTGCCAGCAGCTTGGGAGGGGCGACAGGCGCAGATACGCAGTATTTT
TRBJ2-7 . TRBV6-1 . CASSANRAGQTVTYEQYF TGTGCCAGCAGTGCCAACCGCGCCGGACAGACGGTGACCTACGAGCAGTACTTC
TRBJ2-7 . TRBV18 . CASSSGVSYEQYF TGTGCCAGCTCTTCGGGGGTCTCCTACGAGCAGTACTTC
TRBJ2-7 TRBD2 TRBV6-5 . CASSYSTSGGYEQYF TGTGCCAGCAGTTACTCCACTAGCGGGGGCTACGAGCAGTACTTC
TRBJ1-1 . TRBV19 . CASTMEGLNTEAFF TGTGCCAGTACTATGGAGGGGCTTAACACTGAAGCTTTCTTT
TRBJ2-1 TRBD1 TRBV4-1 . CASSQDTTGGYNEQFF TGCGCCAGCAGCCAAGATACGACAGGGGGATACAATGAGCAGTTCTTC
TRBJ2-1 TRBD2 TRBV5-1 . CASRNFGLAGVTYNEQFF TGCGCCAGCAGAAATTTCGGACTAGCGGGAGTGACCTACAATGAGCAGTTCTTC